This TCR beta chain emerged from a study of shared clonotypes between healthy human individuals (dated by TCRdb to 2018 to 2021). Turning to the overall study: A couple of women and a few men aged 18 to 49 years were included in the cohort. For each donor, CD4 naive and CD4 memory were each given three plates, CD8 naive was given two plates, and CD8 memory was given one plate. To estimate repertoire size and how much clonotype sharing occurs between individuals, the study deeply sequenced the blood TCR repertoires of several healthy adults. To increase sequencing depth and limit assay-specific biases, different laboratories used diverse techniques to prepare libraries and sequence TCR repertoires. Between about 0.8 and 8.9 billion PBMCs per donor were obtained by leukapheresis. The paper's findings and limits, for the study overall: Larger estimated clonotype richness was generally found for naive subsets than for memory subsets. Even with the large sequencing depth, rarefaction of the sorted-subset datasets indicated that sequencing was incomplete. Sampling was restricted to blood, and TCR repertoires in tissue are likely to differ from TCR repertoires in blood. About 5% of naive CD4, approximately 3.7% of naive CD8, around 2.3% of memory CD4, and 0.35% to 0.5% of memory CD8 clonotypes were shared across several donors. Compared with non-shared clonotypes, clonotypes shared by all four sorted-subset donors had higher generation probabilities. The genetic and exposure-history diversity represented was limited by the small number of donors. Pairwise subsampling led to the expectation that sequencing depth would affect the degree of clonotype sharing among donors.

From cysteine to phenylalanine, the CDR3 is 13 amino acids long. Just CDR3 DNA is preserved here, 39 bases in frame from base 1. Taken from the germline V gene, the CDR1 and CDR2 loops are SGHRS and YFSETQ. The junction carries 12 bases between V and J, which are trimmed by 0 bases and 11 bases respectively. Using the deep immunoSEQ assay, multiplex PCR amplified TCR CDR3 regions from genomic DNA. Extracted genomic DNA from each cell subset was distributed evenly across all wells of several immunoSEQ 96-well plates, and each plate was treated as a replicate. For sorted subsets, each replicate PCR was loaded with approximately 0.2 ug genomic DNA, equivalent to about 30,000 T cell genomes. The purified libraries were quantified using a Qubit 3.0 fluorometer, sized with a Bioanalyzer 2100, and then quantified again using the KAPA Library Quantification kit. Every immunoSEQ 96-well plate was sequenced on a separate single-read 150-cycle Illumina NextSeq 550 flow cell. In the original analysis: Because only junctional sequences without quality scores were contained in the immunoSEQ output, filtering matching that applied to full-length reads could not be performed. To assign V/J genes and CDR3, sequences were annotated against IMGT germline references using PyIR, a Python wrapper for IgBLAST v1.9. Reads were removed for weak V/J assignments (E-value above 1e-6), missing CDR3, stop codons, out-of-frame junctions, or ambiguous translated residues. V3J clonotypes were defined as sequences sharing an identical inferred V gene, J gene, and CDR3 amino acid sequence. To compute the percentage overlap between repertoires, the number of shared unique clonotypes was divided by the size of the smaller repertoire. Three approaches were used to assess repertoire richness: RTK rarefaction, the Chao1 estimator, and Recon v2.1 estimates of unobserved clonotypes. Generation probabilities for all TCRbeta clonotypes obtained by the gDNA method from a handful of donors were computed using OLGA. TCRdb stores this immuneACCESS table with in-frame sequences only. Part of the clones is absent; in the studies checked, under half of the shortfall reflects unresolved V genes, and no reason is known for the rest. That table supplies the V and J calls and clone size; D and trimming were determined from the DNA. The sample table records around 2,000,000 clones; roughly 94% of these occur just once. The top ten clonotypes cover 0.9% to 1.5% of the sample.

CD8 naive samples were CD45RO-negative cells positively selected for CCR7, giving a CD45RA+CCR7+ population that excluded TemRA cells. The donors were healthy, HIV-negative adults who had no recently reported acute infections or vaccinations. All donors were Caucasian adults living in Nashville, Tennessee, USA. Blood was collected by leukapheresis, and PBMCs were isolated by Ficoll-Histopaque density gradient centrifugation and then cryopreserved in liquid nitrogen vapor phase. Analytical flow cytometry was used to check the purity and quantity of each magnetically sorted T cell population. Each sorted fraction had its genomic DNA isolated and then quantified by UV absorbance on a Nanodrop 2000c. About this clone itself: Its antigen specificity is not known. Base qualities were left out, and no much larger clone turns up one base away.

The TCR was taken from a man younger than 35 in good health. The sequencing sample was made of naive CD8+ T cells sorted from blood. The sample's cell subset or site label, decoded: CD45RA+CCR7+. The receptor chain draws on TRBV5-1 and TRBJ2-4; a weak D assignment points to TRBD1 (5 bases agree). The CDR3 protein sequence reads: CASSLVQGEVQYF. The nucleotides read TGCGCCAGCAGCTTGGTGCAGGGTGAGGTTCAGTACTTC.